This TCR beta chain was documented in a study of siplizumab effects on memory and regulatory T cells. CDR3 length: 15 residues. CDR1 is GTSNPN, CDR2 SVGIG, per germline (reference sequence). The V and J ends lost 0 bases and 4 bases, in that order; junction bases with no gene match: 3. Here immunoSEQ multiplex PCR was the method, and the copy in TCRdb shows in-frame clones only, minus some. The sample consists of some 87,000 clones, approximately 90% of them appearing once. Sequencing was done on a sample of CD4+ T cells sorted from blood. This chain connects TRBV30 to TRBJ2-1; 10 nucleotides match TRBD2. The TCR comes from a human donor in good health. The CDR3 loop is CAWSVGTSEYNEQFF. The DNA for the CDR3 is TGTGCCTGGAGTGTAGGGACTAGCGAATACAATGAGCAGTTCTTC.